Below, 11 T cell receptor beta chains from the same sample are listed, as sequenced in a study of blood T cell repertoires in COVID-19. The method was immunoSEQ multiplex PCR; TCRdb's version includes in-frame clones alone and lacks a portion of them. The table shows 90,000 to 120,000 clones, with roughly 88% occurring only once. The sequenced material came from peripheral blood. These receptors were taken from a woman aged 60-70 years with acute or convalescent COVID-19.

The chain has TRBV9 and TRBJ2-6; no clear D. Germline CDR1 SGDLS, CDR2 YYNGEE. The CDR3 is 14 residues long. V lost 7 bases to trimming and J lost 1 base, with 9 bases between them. CDR3 sequence: CASGLTSGANVLTF. The CDR3, as DNA: TGTGCCAGCGGTCTCACTTCTGGGGCCAACGTCCTGACTTTC.

This chain joins TRBV24-1 and TRBJ2-1; 7 nucleotides agree with TRBD2. The CDR3 sequence is 14 residues long. Germline CDR1 and CDR2: KGHDR and SFDVKD. After removal of 10 bases from V and 4 bases from J, the junction contained 9 bases not matched to a gene. The CDR3 bases are TGTGCCACAGCCGCAGGGAGGGATTACAATGAGCAGTTCTTC. Translation gives CATAAGRDYNEQFF.

The chain carries TRBV9 and TRBJ1-1; possibly TRBD1 for D (6 bases). CDR1 is SGDLS and CDR2 is YYNGEE in the germline V gene. Trimming took off 3 bases at V and 0 bases at J, with 9 bases between the two ends. The CDR3 is 14 residues long. The CDR3 bases are TGTGCCAGCAGCGCAGGGGACCTGAACACTGAAGCTTTCTTT. Residues: CASSAGDLNTEAFF.

In its sample, this clone was seen once. V gene TRBV9 combines with J gene TRBJ2-5; 15 bases map to TRBD2. Per the germline V gene, CDR1 is SGDLS and CDR2 is YYNGEE. J was trimmed by 4 bases and V by 7 bases; bases with no gene match: 11. The CDR3 covers 17 residues. Here the CDR3 DNA reads TGTGCCAGCGCCGCCGGGACTAGCGGGAGGCTCGGAGAGACCCAGTACTTC. This translates into CASAAGTSGRLGETQYF.

The chain combines TRBV19 with TRBJ1-5; no clear D gene. Germline CDR1 and CDR2: LNHDA and SQIVND (reference sequence). Deletions cut 3 bases from V and 0 bases from J, with 12 bases between. This CDR3 contains 16 residues. The CDR3 reads CASSMNSPYSNQPQHF. CDR3 nucleotide sequence: TGTGCCAGTAGTATGAACAGCCCCTATAGCAATCAGCCCCAGCATTTT.

This clone was recorded only once. The chain combines TRBV5-6 with TRBJ2-3; D ambiguous. Per germline, CDR1 SGHDT and CDR2 YYEEEE. The CDR3 runs to 13 residues. V was cut by 4 bases and J by 3 bases, with 9 bases left in between. The CDR3 DNA is TGTGCCAGCAGCACAGTGGAAACAGATACGCAGTATTTT. This gives the protein CASSTVETDTQYF.

V gene TRBV3-1 (or the pseudogene TRBV3-2) combines with J gene TRBJ1-1, with a weak D call TRBD1 (5 bases). The V gene lost 3 bases and the J gene lost 1 base, with 9 bases spanning the gap. CDR3 size: 14 residues. The germline V gene encodes CDR1 LGHDT and CDR2 YNNKEL (reference sequence). CDR3 loop: CASSHGTPNTEAFF. The CDR3 DNA reads TGTGCCAGCAGCCACGGGACTCCGAACACTGAAGCTTTCTTT.

This clone was detected only once. The gene calls are TRBV28 and TRBJ2-7, with 9 bases lining up with TRBD1. The CDR3 covers 14 residues. The germline V gene has CDR1 MDHEN and CDR2 SYDVKM. Trimming at V came to 8 bases and at J to 3 bases, leaving 8 bases not matched to a gene. The CDR3 nucleotides are TGTGCCAGCCGCCCGGACAGGGGAGACTACGAGCAGTACTTC. Residues: CASRPDRGDYEQYF.

The table lists this clone with a count of one. The rearrangement joins TRBV24-1 to TRBJ2-5; TRBD2 matches at 8 bases. V lost 5 bases to trimming and J lost 2 bases; unmatched junction nucleotides: 12. This CDR3 is 17 amino acids long. Looked up from germline, CDR1 is KGHDR and CDR2 is SFDVKD. CDR3 sequence (DNA): TGTGCCACCAGTGCTAAGCGGGAGCCCGGCCAACAAGAGACCCAGTACTTC. Its translation: CATSAKREPGQQETQYF.

V gene TRBV6-1 combines with J gene TRBJ2-1; TRBD2 aligns across 11 bases. CDR3 length: 15 residues. In germline, CDR1 is MNHNS, CDR2 SASEGT. V shed 3 bases, J shed 7 bases, and the junction held 5 bases outside the gene matches. CDR3 region: CASSETSGVRNEQFF. In nucleotides, the CDR3 is TGTGCCAGCAGTGAGACTAGCGGGGTTAGGAATGAGCAGTTCTTC.

The genes are TRBV7-9 and TRBJ2-6; tentatively, D is TRBD2 (6 bases). Germline loops: CDR1 SEHNR, CDR2 FQNEAQ (reference sequence). The V gene lost 6 bases and the J gene lost 0 bases, with 9 bases spanning the gap. CDR3 length equals 15 residues. CDR3 bases: TGTGCCAGCAGTAAGGGACTCTCTGGGGCCAACGTCCTGACTTTC. Residues: CASSKGLSGANVLTF.